This T cell receptor (beta chain) emerged from a study of shared clonotypes between healthy human individuals. Whole-study findings and limits: In having few donors, the study represented limited genetic and exposure-history diversity.

Each donor was a Caucasian adult residing in Nashville, Tennessee. Concerning this clone itself: The antigen is not known.

Trimming removed 5 bases from V and 7 bases from J; junction bases left unmatched: 8. The germline V gene encodes CDR1 SGHTA and CDR2 FQGTGA. The CDR3 sequence is 14 residues long. The test was conducted at deep level. The repertoire was sequenced with immunoSEQ multiplex PCR; TCRdb's copy has only in-frame clones and lacks some. The table shows approximately 1,500,000 clones, with 95% to 99% occurring only once. The V call is TRBV7-3, the J call TRBJ2-3; 8 bases fit TRBD2. The sequenced material came from naive CD4+ T cells sorted from blood. Subset here: CD45RA+ positively selected. This TCR was sampled from a man in his thirties or forties in good health. The CDR3 loop is CASSPGSGSHTQYF. The DNA of the CDR3 is TGTGCCAGCAGCCCTGGGAGCGGGAGTCATACGCAGTATTTT.